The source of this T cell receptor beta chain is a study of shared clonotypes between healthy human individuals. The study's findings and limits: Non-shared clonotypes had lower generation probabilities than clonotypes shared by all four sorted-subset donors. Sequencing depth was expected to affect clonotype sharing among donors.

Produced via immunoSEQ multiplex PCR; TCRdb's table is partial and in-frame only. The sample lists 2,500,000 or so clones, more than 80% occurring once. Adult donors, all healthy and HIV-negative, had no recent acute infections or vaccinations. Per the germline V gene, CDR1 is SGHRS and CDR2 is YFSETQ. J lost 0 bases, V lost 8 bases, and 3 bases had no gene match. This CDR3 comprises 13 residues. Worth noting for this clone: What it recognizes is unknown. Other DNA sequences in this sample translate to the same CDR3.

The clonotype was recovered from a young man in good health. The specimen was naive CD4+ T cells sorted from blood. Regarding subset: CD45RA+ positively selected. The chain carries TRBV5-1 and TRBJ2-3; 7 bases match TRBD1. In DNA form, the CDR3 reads TGCGCCAGTCGACAGGGAAGCACAGATACGCAGTATTTT. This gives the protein CASRQGSTDTQYF. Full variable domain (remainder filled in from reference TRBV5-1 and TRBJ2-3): KAGVTQTPRYLIKTRGQQVTLSCSPISGHRSVSWYQQTPGQGLQFLFEYFSETQRNKGNFPGRFSGRQFSNSRSEMNVSTLELGDSALYLCASRQGSTDTQYFGPGTRLTVL.